One sample yielded the 14 T cell receptor beta chains listed below, sequenced in a study of blood T cell repertoires in COVID-19. Sequencing used immunoSEQ multiplex PCR; TCRdb keeps in-frame clones, though not all of them. The profile covers around 330,000 clones, with roughly 90% appearing a single time and 2.6% taken by the ten largest. The sample was PBMCs or T cells enriched from blood (not recorded which). The receptors derive from a man in his 60s who had recovered from COVID-19.

CDR3 amino acids: CARDWINNQPQHF. The CDR3 DNA is TGTGCCAGGGACTGGATTAACAATCAGCCCCAGCATTTT. This chain links TRBV27 with TRBJ1-5; D not certain. V was cut by 9 bases and J by 3 bases, with 12 bases left in between. The CDR3 covers 13 residues. The germline V gene has CDR1 MNHEY and CDR2 SMNVEV (reference sequence).

The gene calls are TRBV10-3 and TRBJ2-3; D tentatively reads TRBD1 or TRBD2 (6 bases each). V was shortened by 10 bases and J by 3 bases, with 20 bases between the two germline ends. The germline gives CDR1 ENHRY, CDR2 SYGVKD. This CDR3 is 15 amino acids long. CDR3 protein: CATRGPGTRTDTQYF. The CDR3 region has the DNA TGTGCCACCAGGGGCCCCGGGACTCGAACAGATACGCAGTATTTT.

The rearrangement uses TRBV28 and TRBJ1-1, with 11 bases identical to TRBD1. V lost 6 bases, J lost 4 bases, and 7 bases stayed unmatched. The CDR3 sequence is 15 residues long. Germline loops: CDR1 MDHEN, CDR2 SYDVKM. The CDR3 nucleotides read TGTGCCAGCAGGACGGGCGGGACAGGGGGCACTGAAGCTTTCTTT. Protein sequence: CASRTGGTGGTEAFF.

This chain links TRBV7-8 with TRBJ1-5; TRBD1 matches at 7 bases. J lost 0 bases, V lost 1 base, and 3 bases had no gene match. The CDR3 contains 16 residues. CDR1 is SGHVS, CDR2 FQNEAQ, per germline. DNA for the CDR3: TGTGCCAGCAGCTTAGTAGGGACAGCTAGCAATCAGCCCCAGCATTTT. This gives the protein CASSLVGTASNQPQHF. Full variable domain (outside the CDR3, taken from reference TRBV7-8 and TRBJ1-5): GAGVSQSPRYKVAKRGQDVALRCDPISGHVSLFWYQQALGQGPEFLTYFQNEAQLDKSGLPSDRFFAERPEGSVSTLKIQRTQQEDSAVYLCASSLVGTASNQPQHFGDGTRLSIL.

This chain links TRBV11-1 with TRBJ2-1, with TRBD2 matching 7 bases. Germline CDR1 is SGHAT and CDR2 is FQDESV (reference sequence). Trimming cost V 4 bases and J 0 bases; bases outside gene matches: 0. CDR3 length: 14 residues. CDR3 DNA: TGTGCCAGCAGCTCGGGGGGCTCCTACAATGAGCAGTTCTTC. Its protein product is CASSSGGSYNEQFF.

The CDR3 nucleotides are TGTGCCATCGGAGGGGGGGGATCTTCAGACCTTAGCACAGATACGCAGTATTTT. Residues: CAIGGGGSSDLSTDTQYF. This chain links TRBV10-3 with TRBJ2-3; D is possibly TRBD2 (7 bases). Between the trimmed V and J ends, which lost 8 bases and 0 bases, there was a span of 24 bases. This CDR3 is built from 18 residues. Germline loops: CDR1 ENHRY, CDR2 SYGVKD.

The V call is TRBV5-1, the J call TRBJ1-6; 9 bases agree with TRBD1. CDR1 and CDR2 (germline): SGHRS, YFSETQ. V gave up 6 bases and J gave up 7 bases; unmatched junction bases: 5. This CDR3 contains 14 residues. The CDR3 here is CASNAGTGNSPLHF. In nucleotides, the CDR3 is TGCGCCAGCAACGCAGGGACAGGGAATTCACCCCTCCACTTT.

This clone was seen more than once but under ten times. The chain employs TRBV11-3 and TRBJ1-3; 7 positions agree with TRBD1. V was pared by 5 bases and J by 0 bases, with 4 bases of the junction left unmatched. Germline V gives CDR1 SGHNT, CDR2 YENEEA. CDR3 length: 15 residues. The CDR3 protein is CASSQDRSSGNTIYF. CDR3 coding DNA: TGTGCCAGCAGCCAGGACAGGAGCTCTGGAAACACCATATATTTT.

This clone was detected only once. V and J are TRBV29-1 and TRBJ2-1; tentative D call: TRBD1 (5 bases). V gave up 2 bases and J gave up 13 bases, with 21 bases separating them. The CDR3 has 14 amino acids. Germline V gives CDR1 SQVTM, CDR2 ANQGSEA. The CDR3 protein is CSVEYARAARRQFF. CDR3 sequence (DNA): TGCAGCGTTGAATACGCCAGGGCCGCCCGGAGACAGTTCTTC.

The genes are TRBV5-1 and TRBJ1-5; 9 nucleotides match TRBD1. CDR1 is SGHRS and CDR2 is YFSETQ in the germline V gene. This CDR3 comprises 15 residues. J was trimmed by 1 base and V by 4 bases; bases with no gene match: 3. The CDR3 sequence is CASSPGQGSNQPQHF. In DNA, the CDR3 is TGCGCCAGCAGCCCGGGACAGGGCAGCAATCAGCCCCAGCATTTT.

This clone was recorded once. The chain recombines TRBV29-1 with TRBJ1-2; 7 bases fit TRBD1. J gave up 5 bases and V 8 bases, and 23 bases lay outside the gene matches. The CDR3 covers 17 residues. Germline-derived CDR1 and CDR2 are SQVTM and ANQGSEA. CDR3: CSILTPGQQTLIYGYTF. The CDR3, as DNA: TGCAGCATTCTCACACCGGGACAGCAGACCCTTATTTATGGCTACACCTTC.

The V gene is TRBV2, the J gene TRBJ2-1; 9 bases align to TRBD2. Trimming took 1 base from V and 10 from J; bases not matched to a gene: 8. The CDR3 totals 15 residues. Germline assignment: CDR1 SNHLY and CDR2 FYNNEI. The CDR3: CASSEGGGAVGEQFF. Here the CDR3 DNA reads TGTGCCAGCAGTGAAGGCGGGGGGGCCGTGGGCGAGCAGTTCTTC.

V gene TRBV19 combines with J gene TRBJ1-4, with a weak D call TRBD1 (5 bases). The germline V gene has CDR1 LNHDA and CDR2 SQIVND (reference sequence). V gave up 0 bases and J gave up 1 base, with 9 bases separating them. The CDR3 sequence is 16 residues long. CDR3 coding DNA: TGTGCCAGTAGTATAGAGGCAGGGCTAACTAATGAAAAACTGTTTTTT. Protein sequence: CASSIEAGLTNEKLFF.

This clone was seen once. The chain couples TRBV10-1 to TRBJ1-4; D might be TRBD1 (6 bases). Trimming took off 3 bases at V and 7 bases at J, with 12 bases between the two ends. Germline V CDR1 and CDR2: WNHNN, SYGVQD (reference sequence). This CDR3 is built from 14 residues. CDR3 sequence: CASSDNREFEKLFF. The CDR3 bases are TGCGCCAGCAGTGACAACAGGGAGTTTGAAAAACTGTTTTTT.